This record covers a single T cell receptor (beta chain). Its cognate antigen is unknown. TCRdb re-called the reads with MiXCR, one entry per CDR3 protein. The repertoire includes a few hundred thousand distinct CDR3 sequences, about 27% of them detected once, and approximately 20% sits in the top ten. The data stem from a study of T cell repertoires in cytomegalovirus infection. As for the study in general: Used in the study were CMV epitopes, some recently identified and HLA-C-restricted, others well-studied and HLA-B-restricted. Public TCR beta signatures were indicative of both CMV infection and a matching HLA type.

Overall study results and limits: Predominance within the ex vivo response was attributable to HLA-C-restricted CMV-specific TCR beta clonotypes. Identification of carriers of CMV plus the relevant HLA was performed using cumulative public TCR beta family frequency.

Germline assignment: CDR1 MGHDK and CDR2 SYGVNS. The CDR3 consists of 15 residues. The V segment lost 1 base and the J segment 5 bases; nucleotides outside the gene matches: 0. This receptor was identified in a human donor in good health (CMV status not recorded). Some clones in this sample may be carry-over from other donors' samples. The V and J genes are TRBV25-1 and TRBJ1-6, with 9 bases fitting TRBD1. The sample was cultured PBMCs, taken from culture after CMV antigen stimulation. The CDR3 loop is CASSEWTGDNSPLHF. CDR3 DNA: TGTGCCAGCAGTGAATGGACAGGGGATAATTCACCCCTCCACTTT.